These 5 T cell receptor beta chains originate from one sample sequenced in a study of T cell repertoires in cytomegalovirus infection. No antigens are known for them. Using its own MiXCR run on the reads, TCRdb lists one record per CDR3 protein. Of some 920,000 distinct CDR3 sequences in the sample, 30% to 40% were seen once. Material: cultured CD8+ T cells from PBMCs, obtained from culture after CMV antigen stimulation. All receptors derive from a human donor in good health (CMV status not recorded). Some clones in this sample may be carry-over from other donors' samples.

The chain couples TRBV19 to TRBJ2-1; TRBD2 matches at 12 bases. The germline CDR1 and CDR2 sequences are LNHDA and SQIVND (reference sequence). CDR3 length: 15 residues. V was clipped by 8 bases and J by 10 bases; unmatched bases: 12. CDR3 nucleotide sequence: TGTGCCAGTCGCGCTTCGCTAGCGGGGGGGCAGGAGCAGTTCTTC. The encoded protein is CASRASLAGGQEQFF.

The V call is TRBV12-5, the J call TRBJ2-7, with TRBD2 matching 11 bases. The junction had 5 bases not matched to a gene; V was cut back by 6 bases and J by 4 bases. CDR3 length: 14 amino acids. The germline V gene encodes CDR1 LGHNT and CDR2 FRNRAP. This CDR3 reads CASGQTSGDYEQYF. CDR3 bases: TGTGCTAGTGGCCAGACTAGCGGGGATTACGAGCAGTACTTC.

The V gene is TRBV27, the J gene TRBJ1-6; 10 nucleotides align to TRBD1. This CDR3 has 19 amino acids. J was trimmed by 3 bases and V by 5 bases; bases with no gene match: 13. In germline, CDR1 is MNHEY, CDR2 SMNVEV (reference sequence). The CDR3 region is CASSLTGQGGVFYNSPLHF. The CDR3, as DNA: TGTGCCAGCAGTCTCACAGGACAGGGGGGTGTATTCTATAATTCACCCCTCCACTTT.

This clonotype was detected ten times or more. The gene calls are TRBV7-6 and TRBJ2-7; D gene unclear. The germline V gene encodes CDR1 SGHVS and CDR2 FNYEAQ. The ends were cut back, 5 bases at V and 2 bases at J, with 13 bases in the middle. The CDR3 sequence is 14 residues long. The CDR3 DNA sequence: TGTGCCAGCAGCCCCGCCGACTTTACCTACGAGCAGTACTTC. Translation gives CASSPADFTYEQYF.

In its sample, this clonotype was seen a few times. The V call is TRBV10-3, the J call TRBJ1-2, with D maybe TRBD1 (6 bases). The V and J ends lost 10 bases and 0 bases respectively, with 15 bases between them. CDR1 is ENHRY, CDR2 SYGVKD, per germline. The CDR3 is 14 amino acids. This CDR3 is CATLQGSPNYGYTF. CDR3 in DNA: TGTGCCACCCTACAGGGTTCTCCTAACTATGGCTACACCTTC.